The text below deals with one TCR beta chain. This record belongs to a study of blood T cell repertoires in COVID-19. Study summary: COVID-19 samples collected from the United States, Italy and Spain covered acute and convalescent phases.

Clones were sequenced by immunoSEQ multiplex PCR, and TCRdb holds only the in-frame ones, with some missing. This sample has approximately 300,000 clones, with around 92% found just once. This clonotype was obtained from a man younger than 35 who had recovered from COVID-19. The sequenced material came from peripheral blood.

This CDR3 is CASSFRQGTSEQYF. The CDR3 DNA reads TGCGCCAGCAGCTTCCGACAGGGGACGAGCGAGCAGTACTTC. J is TRBJ2-7 and V is TRBV5-1, with TRBD1 identical over 8 bases. The ends lost 2 bases at V and 6 bases at J; junction bases unmatched: 7. Looked up from germline, CDR1 is SGHRS and CDR2 is YFSETQ. This CDR3 is built from 14 residues.